The 29 T cell receptor beta chains presented below share a single source sample, sequenced in a study of blood T cell repertoires in COVID-19. Profiled with immunoSEQ multiplex PCR; TCRdb holds only in-frame clones, not every one. The data hold 100,000 to 150,000 clones, with approximately 89% observed a single time. The sample was peripheral blood. Source of these receptors: a woman aged 65 to 85 with COVID-19, enrolled during active disease.

The V call is TRBV3-1 (or the pseudogene TRBV3-2), the J call TRBJ1-5; D not resolved. CDR1 and CDR2 from the germline V gene are LGHDT and YNNKEL (reference sequence). V was clipped by 2 bases and J by 6 bases, with 11 bases between them. This CDR3 contains 14 residues. The CDR3 DNA is TGTGCCAGCAGCCAAAGTATCGGGGTTCAGCCCCAGCATTTT. This translates into CASSQSIGVQPQHF.

The J gene is TRBJ1-4, the V gene TRBV10-3; tentative D call: TRBD1 (5 bases). V dropped 0 bases and J dropped 14 bases, with 16 bases sitting between them. From germline, CDR1 is ENHRY and CDR2 SYGVKD. The CDR3 is 14 amino acids. The CDR3 DNA reads TGTGCCATCAGTGAGTCGGGGACTCCTCTCCAGCTGTTTTTT. This codes for CAISESGTPLQLFF.

This rearrangement joins TRBV15 to TRBJ1-3, with unresolved D. Germline V CDR1 and CDR2: LNHNV, YYDKDF (reference sequence). This CDR3 comprises 18 residues. V gave up 0 bases and J gave up 0 bases, with 15 bases separating them. DNA for the CDR3: TGTGCCACCAGCAGAGATATCCCGTACGCGGGCTCTGGAAACACCATATATTTT. It specifies CATSRDIPYAGSGNTIYF.

CDR3 sequence: CASSESGGNQPQHF. CDR3 nucleotides: TGTGCCAGCAGTGAGTCAGGGGGTAATCAGCCCCAGCATTTT. The chain carries TRBV2 and TRBJ1-5; TRBD1 aligns across 7 bases. CDR1 SNHLY and CDR2 FYNNEI come from the germline V gene. The CDR3 extends over 14 amino acids. V shed 3 bases and J 4 bases; nucleotides not matched to a gene: 3.

This clone came up a few times. The rearrangement joins TRBV19 to TRBJ2-7; 11 bases agree with TRBD1. This CDR3 comprises 14 residues. Germline CDR1 reads LNHDA; CDR2 reads SQIVND (reference sequence). The V segment lost 7 bases and the J segment 5 bases; nucleotides outside the gene matches: 7. The CDR3 DNA reads as TGTGCCAGTACTTCCGGGACAGGGGGAGACGAGCAGTACTTC. Protein: CASTSGTGGDEQYF.

This clone was picked up one time. This rearrangement joins TRBV6-2 or TRBV6-3 to TRBJ1-5, with no clear D. The CDR3 totals 15 residues. Trimming left V 1 base short and J 4 bases short, with 11 bases between. Germline loops: CDR1 MNHEY, CDR2 SVGEGT. CDR3 amino acids: CASSYWQTRNQPQHF. The CDR3 DNA reads as TGTGCCAGCAGTTACTGGCAGACTAGAAATCAGCCCCAGCATTTT.

The chain links TRBV30 to TRBJ2-4; TRBD2 might be the D (6 bases). The length of the CDR3 is 15 residues. Germline V gene lookup returns CDR1 GTSNPN and CDR2 SVGIG (reference sequence). Trimming took off 5 bases at V and 0 bases at J, with 14 bases between the two ends. The CDR3 region has the DNA TGTGCCTGGGAACCGGGACTGCAAGCCAAAAACATTCAGTACTTC. It specifies CAWEPGLQAKNIQYF.

This chain links TRBV7-8 with TRBJ1-2; 12 bases line up with TRBD1. Germline V gene sequence: CDR1 SGHVS, CDR2 FQNEAQ. V was pared by 5 bases and J by 8 bases, with 9 bases of the junction left unmatched. The CDR3 extends over 15 amino acids. CDR3 protein: CASSIPGQGARGYTF. Here the CDR3 DNA reads TGTGCCAGCAGCATACCGGGACAGGGGGCGCGAGGCTACACCTTC. The full variable domain, completed using reference TRBV7-8 and TRBJ1-2, is GAGVSQSPRYKVAKRGQDVALRCDPISGHVSLFWYQQALGQGPEFLTYFQNEAQLDKSGLPSDRFFAERPEGSVSTLKIQRTQQEDSAVYLCASSIPGQGARGYTFGSGTRLTVV.

The genes are TRBV12-3 or TRBV12-4 and TRBJ1-2; 9 bases are shared with TRBD1. The CDR3 extends over 13 amino acids. Trimming took 8 bases from V and 4 from J; bases not matched to a gene: 5. CDR3 DNA: TGTGCCAGCGTCCGGGACAGGGTCTATGGCTACACCTTC. It encodes CASVRDRVYGYTF.

The rearrangement joins TRBV7-9 to TRBJ2-5; D uncertain. Deletions cut 2 bases from V and 4 bases from J, with 8 bases between. Germline V lookup: CDR1 SEHNR, CDR2 FQNEAQ (reference sequence). The CDR3 runs to 13 residues. CDR3 coding DNA: TGTGCCAGCAGCTTAAGCCCCGTAGAGACCCAGTACTTC. Encoded protein: CASSLSPVETQYF.

In its sample, this clone was seen a few times. The chain employs TRBV18 and TRBJ1-3; D may be TRBD1 (6 bases). Germline V gene data show CDR1 as KGHSH and CDR2 as LQKENI. The CDR3 spans 14 residues. V dropped 3 bases and J dropped 4 bases, with 10 bases sitting between them. The CDR3 sequence is CASSPETGGNTIYF. The CDR3 DNA reads as TGTGCCAGCTCACCCGAGACAGGAGGAAACACCATATATTTT.

CDR3 DNA: TGTGCCAGCAGCCCGTCCGGGGGATCTAACTATGGCTACACCTTC. Translating it yields CASSPSGGSNYGYTF. The J gene is TRBJ1-2, the V gene TRBV5-4; tentatively, D is TRBD1 (5 bases). The germline CDR1 and CDR2 sequences are SGHNT and YYREEE (reference sequence). V was clipped by 4 bases and J by 0 bases, with 13 bases between them. The CDR3 is 15 amino acids.

Concerning this clone: A read error may produce the germline difference seen at one junction end. J is TRBJ1-4 and V is TRBV11-2; 7 bases fit TRBD1. The CDR3 is 11 amino acids. Per germline, CDR1 SGHAT and CDR2 FQNNGV. The CDR3 loop is CASSLGRGLAF. CDR3 sequence (DNA): TGTGCCAGCAGCTTGGGCAGGGGGTTAGCTTTT.

The chain has TRBV27 and TRBJ2-4; D call uncertain. V shed 2 bases and J shed 0 bases, with 11 bases lying between them. CDR3 length equals 16 residues. Looked up from germline, CDR1 is MNHEY and CDR2 is SMNVEV (reference sequence). The CDR3 protein is CASSLPQVGAKNIQYF. CDR3 bases: TGTGCCAGCAGTTTACCTCAGGTGGGAGCCAAAAACATTCAGTACTTC.

The chain carries TRBV7-6 and TRBJ2-1; 9 nucleotides align to TRBD1. Germline V gene data show CDR1 as SGHVS and CDR2 as FNYEAQ. The CDR3 is 16 residues long. The V and J ends lost 5 bases and 1 base, in that order; junction bases with no gene match: 6. CDR3 sequence (DNA): TGTGCCAGCAGCCAAAAACAGGGGGCTTCCTACAATGAGCAGTTCTTC. It translates to CASSQKQGASYNEQFF.

The DNA for the CDR3 is TGTGCCAGCAGCGTAGGCGCTAATCAAGAGACCCAGTACTTC. Encoded protein: CASSVGANQETQYF. The V call is TRBV9, the J call TRBJ2-5; no reliable D call. Germline V lookup: CDR1 SGDLS, CDR2 YYNGEE. The CDR3 length is 14 residues. The germline V and J ends were trimmed by 0 bases and 2 bases, with 8 bases remaining between them.

V and J are TRBV27 and TRBJ2-5; 15 bases map to TRBD2. In germline, CDR1 is MNHEY, CDR2 SMNVEV (reference sequence). V gave up 2 bases and J gave up 5 bases; unmatched junction bases: 6. The CDR3 spans 17 residues. CDR3 sequence: CASSLPQGLAGGETQYF. In nucleotides, the CDR3 is TGTGCCAGCAGTTTACCGCAGGGACTAGCGGGGGGTGAGACCCAGTACTTC.

A single count supports this clone. CDR3 region: CATSRERGQNEAFF. The DNA for the CDR3 is TGTGCCACCAGCAGAGAGAGGGGGCAGAATGAAGCTTTCTTT. The V call is TRBV15, the J call TRBJ1-1; TRBD1 matches at 7 bases. Germline CDR1 and CDR2: LNHNV and YYDKDF (reference sequence). The ends lost 0 bases at V and 7 bases at J; junction bases unmatched: 5. This CDR3 is 14 amino acids long.

V gene TRBV28 combines with J gene TRBJ1-4, with 8 nucleotides matching TRBD1. The junction had 20 bases not matched to a gene; V was cut back by 3 bases and J by 2 bases. The germline V gene encodes CDR1 MDHEN and CDR2 SYDVKM. This CDR3 contains 21 residues. The CDR3 DNA sequence: TGTGCCAGCAGTTTCGGCCCCTTCAACTCAGGGGGCGCTTCGACTAATGAAAAACTGTTTTTT. Translation: CASSFGPFNSGGASTNEKLFF.

The chain joins TRBV7-3 to TRBJ2-5; 12 nucleotides agree with TRBD2. Trimming took 2 bases from V and 5 from J; bases not matched to a gene: 6. Germline assignment: CDR1 SGHTA and CDR2 FQGTGA. CDR3 size: 16 residues. The CDR3 loop is CASSLSLAGGLETQYF. The CDR3 DNA is TGTGCCAGCAGCTTATCTCTAGCGGGGGGGCTTGAGACCCAGTACTTC.

This sequence joins TRBV21-1 and TRBJ2-1; the D segment call TRBD1 is taken from the table without a DNA check. TRBV21-1 is a listed pseudogene. The CDR3 totals 16 residues. CDR3 nucleotides: TGTGCCAGCTTCAAGACGGACACGCGCCCCTACAATGAGCAGTTCTTC. Encoded protein: CASFKTDTRPYNEQFF.

The rearrangement uses TRBV28 and TRBJ1-2; 10 positions match TRBD1. Germline V gene data show CDR1 as MDHEN and CDR2 as SYDVKM. This CDR3 spans 15 amino acids. V lost 6 bases and J lost 4; bases outside the gene matches: 8. CDR3 region: CASSTTGGFGYGYTF. The CDR3 region has the DNA TGTGCCAGCAGCACGACAGGGGGCTTTGGCTATGGCTACACCTTC.

This clone was observed a single time. This chain links TRBV2 with TRBJ2-1; 7 nucleotides align to TRBD2. CDR1 is SNHLY, CDR2 FYNNEI, per germline. The ends lost 6 bases at V and 7 bases at J; junction bases unmatched: 15. The CDR3 sequence is 16 residues long. The CDR3 loop is CASRVRGAGDQNEQFF. The CDR3 DNA is TGTGCCAGCAGAGTCCGGGGCGCGGGGGATCAAAATGAGCAGTTCTTC.

V is TRBV14 and J is TRBJ2-1, with 10 positions matching TRBD2. Germline values: CDR1 SGHDN, CDR2 FVKESK. The length of the CDR3 is 17 residues. V lost 1 base, J lost 7 bases, and 10 bases stayed unmatched. The chain's CDR3 is CASSQVLAGSGRNEQFF. In DNA form, the CDR3 reads TGTGCCAGCAGCCAAGTACTAGCGGGGTCGGGTCGGAATGAGCAGTTCTTC.

This clone turned up a few times. The chain joins TRBV27 to TRBJ1-3; TRBD1 matches at 10 bases. CDR1 MNHEY and CDR2 SMNVEV come from the germline V gene (reference sequence). The V gene end was trimmed by 5 bases and the J gene end by 3 bases; junction bases not matched to a gene: 7. There are 16 residues in the CDR3. The CDR3 DNA reads as TGTGCCAGCAGTCCCGGGACAGGGGTGGGTGGAAACACCATATATTTT. It translates to CASSPGTGVGGNTIYF.

The rearrangement links TRBV5-1 to TRBJ2-2; D remains ambiguous. The V and J ends lost 4 bases and 0 bases respectively, with 10 bases between them. CDR3 length: 15 residues. Germline CDR1 is SGHRS and CDR2 is YFSETQ. The CDR3 sequence: CASSRGDSNTGELFF. The CDR3 region has the DNA TGCGCCAGCAGCCGCGGAGACTCGAACACCGGGGAGCTGTTTTTT.

The J gene is TRBJ1-6, the V gene TRBV30, with unresolved D. The germline CDR1 and CDR2 sequences are GTSNPN and SVGIG (reference sequence). The CDR3 is made up of 15 amino acids. The ends were cut back, 0 bases at V and 9 bases at J, with 15 bases in the middle. CDR3 in DNA: TGTGCCTGGAGTGTTGGGAGGGTGCTGGGTTCACCCCTCCACTTT. Protein sequence: CAWSVGRVLGSPLHF.

The chain has TRBV30 and TRBJ1-1, with TRBD1 as a possible D gene (5 bases). Germline lookup yields CDR1 GTSNPN and CDR2 SVGIG (reference sequence). This CDR3 is 14 amino acids long. The V end lost 0 bases, the J end lost 4 bases, and 12 bases lay between the germline ends. CDR3: CAWSVRGDSTEAFF. The CDR3 DNA reads as TGTGCCTGGAGTGTACGCGGGGACTCCACTGAAGCTTTCTTT.

The CDR3 nucleotides are TGTGCCAGCAGCCAAGATAGAAGGGGGCTCCAAGAGACCCAGTACTTC. It yields the protein CASSQDRRGLQETQYF. The V gene is TRBV3-1 (or the pseudogene TRBV3-2), the J gene TRBJ2-5, with 7 nucleotides matching TRBD1. Germline CDR1 LGHDT, CDR2 YNNKEL (reference sequence). The ends lost 0 bases at V and 1 base at J; junction bases unmatched: 5. CDR3 length: 16 residues.